This TCR beta chain was sequenced for a study of cytomegalovirus exposure and HLA in healthy donors. Study in general: Early on, a data release was issued that held roughly 86 million unique TCRs from HLA-typed donors.

PCR amplification relied on 60 Vbeta primers (plus 13 Jbeta primers). Assay used: immunoSEQ multiplex PCR; TCRdb lists only in-frame clones, some missing. This sample has fewer than 95,000 clones, with approximately 69% found just once. The CDR3 extends over 14 amino acids. Per germline, CDR1 SGHAT and CDR2 FQNNGV. With 2 bases removed from V and 5 bases from J, the gap between germline ends came to 12 bases. The chain carries TRBV11-2 and TRBJ2-5; no clear D. The receptor was derived from a woman aged 45 to 65 in good health and CMV-seropositive. Input material: PBMCs. DNA of the CDR3: TGTGCCAGCAGCTTACGGTCCAACGGGGAGACCCAGTACTTC. Protein: CASSLRSNGETQYF.